This T cell receptor (beta chain) was documented in a study of Graves' ophthalmopathy and Graves' hyperthyroidism (dated by TCRdb to the late 2010s). Some background on the complete study: Peripheral blood was collected at initial diagnosis, before any treatment. To tell Graves' ophthalmopathy apart from Graves' hyperthyroidism, and to predict which patients would progress to ophthalmopathy, the study relied on TCR beta repertoire signatures. In total, around 140 blood samples were TCR-sequenced: 43 ophthalmopathy, approximately 80 hyperthyroidism and about 17 hyperthyroidism-to-ophthalmopathy patients. To explore V-J signatures that distinguish ophthalmopathy from hyperthyroidism, a discovery set of about a hundred patients was enrolled, made up of 40 to 45 with ophthalmopathy and under 65 with stable hyperthyroidism. An independent validation cohort comprised roughly 20 hyperthyroidism patients and roughly 15 patients who later progressed from hyperthyroidism to ophthalmopathy. In roughly six hyperthyroidism patients, the T-cell repertoires found in thyroid tissue were compared with those found in blood. After sampling, hyperthyroidism patients received methimazole starting at 30 mg daily, and ophthalmopathy patients received high-dose intravenous methylprednisolone.

Ophthalmopathy patients had moderately to severely active disease, Clinical Activity Score of at least 3, NOSPECS grade of at least 4, and disease duration under 3 months. Anyone with other autoimmune diseases, uncontrolled infections, pregnancy or lactation was excluded from the study. Diagnosis was based on clinical symptoms, serum thyroxine, TRAb, thyroid ultrasound and orbital computed tomography. Using Ficoll-Paque density gradient centrifugation, PBMCs were isolated from about 9.4 ml of fresh peripheral blood. Total RNA was extracted with Trizol reagent and quality-checked on an Agilent 2100 Bioanalyzer. For repertoire sequencing, the TCR beta CDR3 regions were amplified from RNA transcripts. A first-round RT-PCR used HTBI primers with the Qiagen OneStep RT-PCR kit, followed by a second-round multiplex PCR, size selection and purification. Libraries were sequenced on an Illumina HiSeq2000 using paired-end 100 bp reads. The study's processing was this. Reads were processed with SOAPnuke, discarding reads with adapters, uncalled bases, mean Phred below 15, or no exact constant-primer or identifier match. COPE v1.2.5 was used to merge the high-quality paired reads. Clonotypes were defined as unique nucleotide sequences and were aligned to IMGT TRB V, D and J references using MiTCR v1.1. Analysis was restricted to V-J combinations with a frequency above 0.0001, which covered about 99% of repertoires. For each V-J combination, a TCR clonal expansion and chaos score was defined as the ratio of F50 clonal expansion to chaos observed in the TCRdist matrix. Welch's t-statistics and random forest were used to narrow the features down to about twelve V-J combinations, which were then fed into a naive Bayes classifier. The Morisita-Horn index was used to measure how similar the thyroid and blood repertoires were. The raw public data were reprocessed by TCRdb itself: fastp quality trimming at Q25, MiXCR clonotype calling, in-frame beta chains only. Each CDR3 protein appears once, grouped with its most common genes and DNA. The V and J calls were not made by the authors but by TCRdb's processing. The sample table contains fewer than 350,000 distinct CDR3 sequences; only one count was recorded for roughly 17% of them. About 12% of the sample is in the top ten clones.

According to the germline V gene, CDR1 reads MNHNS and CDR2 reads SASEGT. At the junction V is shortened by 6 bases and J by 1 base; bases outside the gene matches: 7. CDR3 length: 15 amino acids, cysteine to phenylalanine. The DNA shown is the 45-base CDR3, in frame from base 1. In the case of this clonotype: Its target antigen remains unknown. No base quality values were provided; no much bigger clone lies one nucleotide off.

On the study overall, not on this receptor specifically: No statistical method was used to set the sample size in advance, and the investigators knew which group each participant was assigned to. Among expanded thyroid clonotypes with frequency above 0.001, most also showed up in blood, which suggests that blood repertoires may reflect the thyroid immune response. In cross-validation, the 13-signature model distinguished ophthalmopathy from stable hyperthyroidism with around 90% sensitivity and around 81% specificity, while in the test set the corresponding values were around 79% and 71%. In validation, the model predicted ophthalmopathy progression with 55% to 71% sensitivity and less than 80% specificity; some 13 predicted patients were CT-confirmed with GO in a median of about 7.1 months.

This sequence originates from an adult man with Graves' ophthalmopathy. Sequences were obtained from peripheral blood. The chain is assembled from TRBV6-1 and TRBJ2-5; TRBD1 agrees with 8 junctional bases. For the CDR3, the sequence is CASSRSGTGQETQYF. Read as DNA, the sequence is TGTGCCAGCAGCCGTTCCGGGACAGGCCAAGAGACCCAGTACTTC.